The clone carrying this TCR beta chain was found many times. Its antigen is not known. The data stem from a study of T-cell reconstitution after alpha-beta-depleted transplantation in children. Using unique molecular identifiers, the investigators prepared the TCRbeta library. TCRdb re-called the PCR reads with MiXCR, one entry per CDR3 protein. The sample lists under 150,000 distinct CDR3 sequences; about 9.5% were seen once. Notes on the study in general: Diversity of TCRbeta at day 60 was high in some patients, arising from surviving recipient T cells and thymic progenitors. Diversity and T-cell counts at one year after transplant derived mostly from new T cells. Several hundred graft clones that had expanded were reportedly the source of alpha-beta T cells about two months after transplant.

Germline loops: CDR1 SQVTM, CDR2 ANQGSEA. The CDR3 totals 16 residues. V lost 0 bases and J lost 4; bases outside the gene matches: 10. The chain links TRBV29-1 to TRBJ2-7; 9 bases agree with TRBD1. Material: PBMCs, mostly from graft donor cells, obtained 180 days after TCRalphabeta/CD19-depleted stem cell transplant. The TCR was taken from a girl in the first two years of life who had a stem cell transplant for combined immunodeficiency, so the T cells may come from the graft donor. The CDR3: CSVEDTGQGYQYEQYF. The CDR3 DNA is TGCAGCGTTGAAGATACGGGACAGGGCTATCAATACGAGCAGTACTTC.